This TCR beta chain comes out of a study of T cells in localized non-small cell lung cancer (dated by TCRdb to 2020 to 2022). Regarding the study in general: T cell repertoires of 200 to 250 early-stage NSCLC patients were analyzed, with tumors being compared against uninvolved tumor-adjacent lungs. The cohort comprised approximately 240 treatment-naïve NSCLC patients with resected, localized lung tumors. Of the NSCLC patients, around 130 were male and about a hundred were female, and the mean age was approximately 66 years.

From the germline V gene, CDR1 is ENHRY and CDR2 is SYGVKD. Inclusive of the bounding cysteine and phenylalanine, the CDR3 is 14 residues long. The entry retains the CDR3 DNA only, 42 bases that are in frame from base 1. The V end gives up 10 bases and the J end 3 bases, leaving 10 bases in the junction not matched to a gene. What the authors observed across the whole study: Because multi-region tumor sequencing was not performed, intratumor heterogeneity could not be ruled out. Uninvolved tumor-adjacent lung showed the highest T cell clonality, higher than tumor, which suggests more focused antigenic responses in the uninvolved tumor-adjacent lung. Of the top 100 tumor clones, a median of approximately 60 were detected in paired uninvolved adjacent lung; around 30 were also among that lung's top 100. Because the study design was exploratory, TCR variables were selected using unadjusted p-values without false-discovery rate correction. Longer overall survival was associated with higher blood T cell density, whereas shorter survival was associated with higher adjacent-lung clonality.

At diagnosis, tumor, uninvolved tumor-adjacent lung and peripheral blood were collected and then preserved as a mix of FFPE and fresh-frozen material. For TCR repertoire profiling, blood samples were analyzed as peripheral blood mononuclear cells. A word on this clone: There is no known antigen for this receptor. No much larger clonotype is one base removed from it; base qualities were not supplied.

The immunoSEQ Assay was used to sequence TCR beta CDR3 regions from DNA. In the original analysis: T cell density was computed as TCR beta template counts normalized to usable DNA estimated by amplifying housekeeping genes. Richness was estimated using the preseqR package, with extrapolation to 400,000 templates for PBMC samples and to 120,000 templates for tissue samples. Clonality was taken to be one minus Pielou's evenness. Tissue-enriched TCRs were identified through differential abundance testing performed on productive amino-acid clonotypes, with a minimum total count of 5 and an alpha of 0.1. Repertoire overlap between compartments was quantified with the Jaccard Index and Morisita Overlap Index. GLIPH grouped TCR beta CDR3s together with public tetramer-defined viral CDR3s, and a viral motif had to include at least three viral sequences and also show V-gene enrichment. Imported from immuneACCESS, the table was reduced by TCRdb to in-frame sequences with V and J called. These copies leave out some clones; in studies compared against another copy, an unresolved V gene accounts for under half, and the cause of the remainder is not known. The DNA was the basis for D and trimming; V, J and clone size are from that table. The sample data list some 19,000 clones, and 65% to 85% of these were observed just once. The biggest ten clones account for 2% to 3% of the sample.

The sequence derives from a man between 40 and 75 years old with stage I lung adenocarcinoma. The V gene is TRBV10-3 and the J gene is TRBJ2-7, with TRBD1 matching 9 junction bases. This material consisted of peripheral blood, taken before any cancer treatment. The DNA sequence is TGTGCCACCAAAAGTGACAGGGGGTACTACGAGCAGTACTTC. Its amino acids are CATKSDRGYYEQYF.